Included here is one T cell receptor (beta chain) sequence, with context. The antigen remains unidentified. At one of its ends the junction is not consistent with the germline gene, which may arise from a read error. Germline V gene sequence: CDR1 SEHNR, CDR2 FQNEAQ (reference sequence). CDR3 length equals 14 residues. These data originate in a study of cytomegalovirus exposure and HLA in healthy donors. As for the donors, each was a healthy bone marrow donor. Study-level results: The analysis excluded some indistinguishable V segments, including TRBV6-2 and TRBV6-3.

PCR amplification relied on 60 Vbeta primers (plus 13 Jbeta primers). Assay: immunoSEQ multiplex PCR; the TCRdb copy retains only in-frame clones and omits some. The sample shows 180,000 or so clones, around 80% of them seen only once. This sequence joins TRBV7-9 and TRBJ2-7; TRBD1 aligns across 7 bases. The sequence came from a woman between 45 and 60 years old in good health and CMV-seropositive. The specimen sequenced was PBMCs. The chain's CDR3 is CSSSLAGGPYEQYF. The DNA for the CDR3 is TGTTCCAGCAGCTTAGCAGGGGGTCCCTACGAGCAGTACTTC.